The 12 T cell receptor beta chains below all came from one sample that was sequenced in a study of T-cell memory formation after mild COVID-19. TCRdb re-called the 5' RACE reads with MiXCR, one entry per CDR3 protein. This sample has roughly 120,000 distinct CDR3 sequences; about a sixth occur once, and the top ten carry approximately 15%. Sequencing input: PBMCs or a T cell subset sorted from them (not recorded which). The receptors stem from an adult woman who had mild COVID-19 (a few samples of this study predate the infection). Cell type and time point are not known.

The chain links TRBV7-9 to TRBJ2-2; D is unresolved. The CDR3 loop spans 15 amino acids. The germline V and J ends were trimmed by 5 bases and 2 bases, with 12 bases remaining between them. Germline lookup yields CDR1 SEHNR and CDR2 FQNEAQ (reference sequence). This CDR3 reads CASSPPRSNTGELFF. DNA of the CDR3: TGTGCCAGCAGCCCCCCGCGGTCTAACACCGGGGAGCTGTTTTTT. The variable domain in full, with the rest retrieved from reference TRBV7-9 and TRBJ2-2, is DTGVSQNPRHKITKRGQNVTFRCDPISEHNRLYWYRQTLGQGPEFLTYFQNEAQLEKSRLLSDRFSAERPKGSFSTLEIQRTEQGDSAMYLCASSPPRSNTGELFFGEGSRLTVL.

The chain combines TRBV7-6 with TRBJ2-7; D call uncertain. Trimming pared 5 bases from V and 6 bases from J, leaving 14 bases between. This CDR3 is built from 13 residues. Germline loops: CDR1 SGHVS, CDR2 FNYEAQ. The chain's CDR3 is CASSPWVATEQYF. In DNA form, the CDR3 reads TGTGCCAGCAGCCCCTGGGTCGCGACCGAGCAGTACTTC.

A few counts support this clonotype. The gene calls are TRBV7-2 and TRBJ2-7; D not certain. Germline lookup yields CDR1 SGHTA and CDR2 FQGNSA. CDR3 size: 13 residues. Trimming removed 11 bases from V and 1 base from J, with 15 bases in between. In DNA, the CDR3 is TGTGCCGTAGACGCCGGGTCTTCCTACGAGCAGTACTTC. Its protein product is CAVDAGSSYEQYF.

The chain links TRBV4-2 to TRBJ2-1; 9 positions agree with TRBD2. CDR3 size: 16 residues. CDR1 and CDR2 from the germline V gene are LGHNA and YNFKEQ. V trimming: 2 bases; J trimming: 8 bases; junction bases outside the gene matches: 10. DNA of the CDR3: TGTGCCAGCAGCCAACATAGCGGGAGTCTTAACGATGAGCAGTTCTTC. It specifies CASSQHSGSLNDEQFF.

This clonotype came up once. The chain combines TRBV12-3 or TRBV12-4 with TRBJ1-2; D perhaps matches TRBD1 (5 bases). The CDR3 length is 11 residues. Trimming removed 3 bases from V and 8 bases from J, with 7 bases in between. The CDR3 region is CASSLGEGYTF. CDR3 nucleotides: TGTGCCAGCAGTTTGGGGGAAGGCTACACCTTC.

The J gene is TRBJ2-3, the V gene TRBV10-2; D tentatively reads TRBD1 or TRBD2 (5 bases each). Germline values: CDR1 WSHSY, CDR2 SAAADI. This CDR3 has 15 amino acids. Trimming took off 3 bases at V and 1 base at J, with 11 bases between the two ends. The CDR3: CASSDSGARTDTQYF. CDR3 nucleotides: TGCGCCAGCAGTGACTCCGGGGCCCGCACAGATACGCAGTATTTT.

This clonotype was counted between two and nine times. The V gene is TRBV5-1, the J gene TRBJ2-5; D uncertain. V was trimmed by 4 bases and J by 3 bases, leaving 19 bases between them. Germline V gives CDR1 SGHRS, CDR2 YFSETQ. The CDR3 has 16 residues. CDR3 protein: CASSRDPGRFKETQYF. The CDR3 region has the DNA TGCGCCAGCAGCAGGGATCCTGGACGGTTCAAAGAGACCCAGTACTTC.

The table lists this clonotype with a few counts. The genes are TRBV19 and TRBJ1-2; no firm D call. Looked up from germline, CDR1 is LNHDA and CDR2 is SQIVND (reference sequence). The V end lost 9 bases, the J end lost 4 bases, and 12 bases lay between the germline ends. This CDR3 contains 12 residues. The CDR3 reads CASNRGAYGYTF. The CDR3 nucleotides read TGTGCCAGCAACCGAGGTGCCTATGGCTACACCTTC.

This clonotype has more than one count but fewer than ten. The chain uses TRBV6-5 and TRBJ2-2, with 9 bases lining up with TRBD1. The CDR3 covers 16 residues. Trimming took 5 bases from V and 6 from J; bases not matched to a gene: 10. From germline, CDR1 is MNHEY and CDR2 SVGAGI. The CDR3: CASSLGTGRLAGELFF. The DNA for the CDR3 is TGTGCCAGCAGTCTTGGGACAGGGCGGTTGGCCGGGGAGCTGTTTTTT.

The J gene is TRBJ2-3, the V gene TRBV6-1, with 11 bases aligning to TRBD2. Germline V gene lookup returns CDR1 MNHNS and CDR2 SASEGT. The CDR3 has 19 amino acids. Losses at the gene ends were 6 bases for V and 5 bases for J; bases not matched to a gene: 19. CDR3: CASRLPPGLAVGLLDTQYF. The CDR3 DNA follows: TGTGCCAGCAGGCTCCCCCCGGGACTAGCGGTTGGTTTGTTAGATACGCAGTATTTT.

This clonotype has a handful of counts. V gene TRBV5-1 combines with J gene TRBJ2-7, with D possibly being TRBD2 (5 bases). V lost 6 bases, J lost 0 bases, and 10 bases lay in between. This CDR3 has 13 residues. Germline CDR1 and CDR2: SGHRS and YFSETQ. As DNA, the CDR3 is TGCGCCAGCAACAAAGCGGACTCCTACGAGCAGTACTTC. Translating it yields CASNKADSYEQYF.

The V call is TRBV18, the J call TRBJ2-1; possibly TRBD1 for D (6 bases). This CDR3 comprises 12 residues. Looked up from germline, CDR1 is KGHSH and CDR2 is LQKENI. Trimming took off 6 bases at V and 8 bases at J, with 11 bases between the two ends. This CDR3 is CASSNRADEQFF. The CDR3, as DNA: TGTGCCAGCTCCAACAGGGCGGATGAGCAGTTCTTC.